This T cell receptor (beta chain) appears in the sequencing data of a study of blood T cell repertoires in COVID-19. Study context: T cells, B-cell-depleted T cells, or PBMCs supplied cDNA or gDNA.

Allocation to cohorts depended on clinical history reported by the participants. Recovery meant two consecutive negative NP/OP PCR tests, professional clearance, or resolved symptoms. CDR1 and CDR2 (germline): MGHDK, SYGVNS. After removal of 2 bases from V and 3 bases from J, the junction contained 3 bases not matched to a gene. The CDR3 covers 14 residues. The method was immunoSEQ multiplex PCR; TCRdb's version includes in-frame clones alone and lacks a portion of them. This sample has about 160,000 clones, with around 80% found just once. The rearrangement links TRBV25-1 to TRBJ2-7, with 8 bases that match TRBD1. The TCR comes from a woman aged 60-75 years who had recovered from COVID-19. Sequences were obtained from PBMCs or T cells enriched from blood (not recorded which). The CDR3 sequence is CASSESRGLYEQYF. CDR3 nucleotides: TGTGCCAGCAGTGAAAGCAGGGGGCTCTACGAGCAGTACTTC.